This T cell receptor (beta chain) was documented in a study of early T cells in non-severe SARS-CoV-2 infection. The CDR3 extends over 18 amino acids. From germline, CDR1 is MDHEN and CDR2 SYDVKM. The V segment lost 3 bases and the J segment 8 bases; nucleotides outside the gene matches: 14. Attachment of unique molecular identifiers was made to individual cDNA molecules. TCRdb itself ran the 5' RACE reads through MiXCR, one entry per CDR3 protein. The data contain 70,000 to 90,000 distinct CDR3 sequences, over 9% of them singletons. This clonotype came up a few times. Sequencing input: whole blood. This chain uses TRBV28 with TRBJ2-1; TRBD2 matches 12 bases. This clonotype originated in an adult who was a healthcare worker with PCR-confirmed SARS-CoV-2 infection or an uninfected control (not recorded which). CDR3 protein: CASSLDRTGTSGRDEQFF. The CDR3 DNA is TGTGCCAGCAGTTTGGACCGAACCGGGACTAGCGGGCGGGATGAGCAGTTCTTC.